The 14 T cell receptor beta chains given below trace back to one sample, sequenced in a study of breast tumors, draining lymph nodes, adjacent tissues. MiXCR was run by TCRdb on the multiplex PCR reads, yielding one entry per CDR3 protein. The table includes fewer than 300,000 distinct CDR3 sequences, 32% detected once. The lymph nodes were axillary draining lymph nodes from breast cancer patients. Source material: axillary lymph node tissue. All receptors derive from a female donor with breast cancer. Some clones in this sample may be carry-over from other donors' samples.

This clonotype was observed at least ten times. The chain carries TRBV4-1 and TRBJ2-5, with TRBD2 as a possible D gene (5 bases). The CDR3 spans 16 residues. The germline gives CDR1 MGHRA, CDR2 YSYEKL. The V end lost 0 bases, the J end lost 2 bases, and 13 bases lay between the germline ends. The DNA of the CDR3 is TGCGCCAGCAGCCAAGATTCCGGCGGACTTCAAGAGACCCAGTACTTC. Protein sequence: CASSQDSGGLQETQYF.

V usage is TRBV25-1 and J usage is TRBJ2-3, with D unresolved. This CDR3 is built from 11 residues. CDR1 is MGHDK, CDR2 SYGVNS, per germline. The CDR3 DNA reads as TGTGCAGCAACTAGCACAGATACGCAGTATTTT. The encoded protein is CAATSTDTQYF.

This clonotype was seen ten or more times. Germline is not matched at one junction end, which may reflect a read error. The chain links TRBV6-6 to TRBJ2-1; 8 bases match TRBD2. Germline lookup yields CDR1 MNHNY and CDR2 SVGAGI (reference sequence). This CDR3 region has 14 residues. The CDR3 bases are TGTGCCAGCAGTCACTCGGGAGGGAGAGGTGAGCAGTTCTTC. Amino acids: CASSHSGGRGEQFF.

This clonotype came up many times. The chain uses TRBV20-1 and TRBJ1-6; D is undetermined. The CDR3 loop spans 14 amino acids. Trimming pared 3 bases from V and 1 base from J, leaving 7 bases between. Germline V gene lookup returns CDR1 DFQATT and CDR2 SNEGSKA (reference sequence). CDR3 DNA sequence: TGCAGTGCTAGCGCGGAATCCTATAATTCACCCCTCCACTTT. It codes for CSASAESYNSPLHF.

The gene calls are TRBV19 and TRBJ2-2; TRBD2 matches 9 bases. Germline CDR1 is LNHDA and CDR2 is SQIVND (reference sequence). With 8 bases clipped from V and 0 bases from J, the junction kept 13 bases outside the gene matches. This CDR3 has 18 residues. The chain's CDR3 is CASLPPGPSGTNTGELFF. As DNA, the CDR3 is TGTGCCAGTCTCCCCCCGGGGCCTAGCGGGACGAACACCGGGGAGCTGTTTTTT.

The CDR3 reads CASSIRTEQFF. The CDR3 DNA reads TGTGCCAGTAGTATAAGAACAGAGCAGTTCTTC. The chain combines TRBV19 with TRBJ2-1; D is unresolved. Trimming left V 2 bases short and J 10 bases short, with 6 bases between. The CDR3 length is 11 residues. Germline-derived CDR1 and CDR2 are LNHDA and SQIVND (reference sequence).

Concerning this clonotype: A single base separates this from a much larger clone, so it may be a read error. J is TRBJ1-5 and V is TRBV20-1; D is perhaps TRBD1 (5 bases). V shed 5 bases and J shed 9 bases, with 20 bases lying between them. The germline V gene has CDR1 DFQATT and CDR2 SNEGSKA (reference sequence). CDR3 length: 14 residues. The CDR3 protein is CSALGQDYDPPQHF. CDR3 bases: TGCAGTGCTCTGGGGCAGGACTACGATCCGCCCCAGCATTTT.

V usage is TRBV9 and J usage is TRBJ2-7, with 9 bases lining up with TRBD1. Germline V gene sequence: CDR1 SGDLS, CDR2 YYNGEE. Unmatched junction bases numbered 7, after V lost 0 bases and J lost 3 bases. The CDR3 spans 16 residues. The CDR3 loop reads CASSVAPGQGFYEQYF. Here the CDR3 DNA reads TGTGCCAGCAGCGTAGCCCCGGGACAGGGATTCTACGAGCAGTACTTC.

Ten or more counts support this clonotype. This chain links TRBV6-1 with TRBJ2-7; TRBD1 matches at 8 bases. This CDR3 is built from 14 residues. Germline CDR1 and CDR2: MNHNS and SASEGT. The junction had 5 bases not matched to a gene; V was cut back by 4 bases and J by 3 bases. The CDR3 loop is CASSGRTGHYEQYF. CDR3 sequence (DNA): TGTGCCAGCAGTGGCCGGACAGGGCACTACGAGCAGTACTTC.

This clonotype was counted ten times or more. This chain joins TRBV10-3 and TRBJ2-7; D ambiguous. Per germline, CDR1 ENHRY and CDR2 SYGVKD. The CDR3 has 19 amino acids. V lost 0 bases, J lost 2 bases, and 23 bases lay in between. The CDR3, as DNA: TGTGCCATCAGTGAGTCTACTACTTTATCCGGACCTCGTCCCTACGAGCAGTACTTC. Its translation is CAISESTTLSGPRPYEQYF.

In its sample, this clonotype was seen many times. The CDR3 loop reads CASSFRRAGSYEQYF. The CDR3 nucleotides are TGTGCCAGCAGTTTCCGCAGGGCAGGCTCCTACGAGCAGTACTTC. The chain carries TRBV28 and TRBJ2-7; D may be TRBD1 (5 bases). This CDR3 comprises 15 residues. Per germline, CDR1 MDHEN and CDR2 SYDVKM. Trimming removed 3 bases at V and 0 bases at J, with 12 bases between.

J is TRBJ2-3 and V is TRBV28; TRBD1 aligns across 9 bases. The V gene end was trimmed by 4 bases and the J gene end by 3 bases; junction bases not matched to a gene: 5. The CDR3 has 15 residues. Germline V CDR1 and CDR2: MDHEN, SYDVKM. CDR3 bases: TGTGCCAGCAGTTACAGGGGGCTTAGTACAGATACGCAGTATTTT. Its translation: CASSYRGLSTDTQYF.

The gene calls are TRBV20-1 and TRBJ2-3; 10 bases map to TRBD2. Trimming at V came to 2 bases and at J to 4 bases, leaving 6 bases not matched to a gene. CDR1 and CDR2 from the germline V gene are DFQATT and SNEGSKA (reference sequence). The CDR3 length is 15 residues. The CDR3 sequence is CSARFASGRADTQYF. DNA of the CDR3: TGCAGTGCTAGATTTGCTAGCGGGAGAGCAGATACGCAGTATTTT.

This clonotype was observed at least ten times. The chain couples TRBV29-1 to TRBJ1-4; D unresolved. The CDR3 covers 14 residues. CDR1 SQVTM and CDR2 ANQGSEA come from the germline V gene. V lost 0 bases, J lost 7 bases, and 12 bases lay in between. DNA for the CDR3: TGCAGCGTTGAAGACGACTTCTTTAGTGAAAAACTGTTTTTT. As protein: CSVEDDFFSEKLFF.